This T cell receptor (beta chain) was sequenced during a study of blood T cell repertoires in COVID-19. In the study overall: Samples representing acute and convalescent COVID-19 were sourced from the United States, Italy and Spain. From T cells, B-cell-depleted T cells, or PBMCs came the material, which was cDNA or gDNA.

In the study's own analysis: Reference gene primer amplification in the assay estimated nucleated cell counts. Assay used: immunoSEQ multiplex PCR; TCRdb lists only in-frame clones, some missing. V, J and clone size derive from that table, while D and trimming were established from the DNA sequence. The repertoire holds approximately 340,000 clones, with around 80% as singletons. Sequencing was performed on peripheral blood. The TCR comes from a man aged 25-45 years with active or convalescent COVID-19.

The CDR3 sequence: CASSTSRQTNTEAFF. In nucleotides, the CDR3 is TGTGCCAGTAGTACGTCTAGACAGACGAACACTGAAGCTTTCTTT. This chain joins TRBV19 and TRBJ1-1, with D perhaps matching TRBD1 (5 bases). Between the trimmed V and J ends, which lost 4 bases and 1 base, there was a span of 13 bases. This CDR3 has 15 residues. CDR1 and CDR2 (germline): LNHDA, SQIVND (reference sequence).